This TCR beta chain was recorded in a study of identical twins. Trimming took off 0 bases at V and 2 bases at J, with 11 bases between the two ends. CDR3 length: 15 residues. Per germline, CDR1 LGHNA and CDR2 YSLEER. This clonotype has only a few counts. One entry per CDR3 protein, called by TCRdb with MiXCR from the 5' RACE reads. This sample has about 470,000 distinct CDR3 sequences, with approximately 24% found just once. In addition, the sample was reused for a study of T cells expressing NK-cell markers. From that report: The dominant NKG2C+ clonotypes represented about 1.0-7.0% of CD8+ T cells in over 5 donors. Four donors showed these clonotypes also leading the CD3+CD56-NKG2C+ fraction.

The V call is TRBV4-3, the J call TRBJ2-7; D may be TRBD1 (5 bases). The TCR comes from a woman aged 18-30 years in good health. The sample consisted of CD4+ T cells sorted from blood. CDR3 sequence (DNA): TGCGCCAGCAGCCAAGATGTTACAGGAGCCTACGAGCAGTACTTC. Protein product: CASSQDVTGAYEQYF.